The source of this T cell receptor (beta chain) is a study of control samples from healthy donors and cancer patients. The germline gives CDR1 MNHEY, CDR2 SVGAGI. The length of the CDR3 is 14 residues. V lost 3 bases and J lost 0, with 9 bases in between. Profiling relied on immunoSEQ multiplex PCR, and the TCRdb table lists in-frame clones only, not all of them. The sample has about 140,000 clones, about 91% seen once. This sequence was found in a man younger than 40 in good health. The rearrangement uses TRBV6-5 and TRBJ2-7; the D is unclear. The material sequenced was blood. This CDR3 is CASSYVSASYEQYF. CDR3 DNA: TGTGCCAGCAGTTATGTGAGTGCCTCCTACGAGCAGTACTTC.